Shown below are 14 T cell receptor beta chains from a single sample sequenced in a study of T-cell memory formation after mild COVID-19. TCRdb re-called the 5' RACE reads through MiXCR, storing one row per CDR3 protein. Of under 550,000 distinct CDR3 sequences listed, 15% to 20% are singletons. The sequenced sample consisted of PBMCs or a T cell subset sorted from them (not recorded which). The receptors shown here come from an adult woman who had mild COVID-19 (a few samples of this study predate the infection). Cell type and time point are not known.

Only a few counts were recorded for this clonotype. This CDR3 reads CASSLMAGPTHSPLHF. The DNA for the CDR3 is TGTGCCAGCAGTTTAATGGCAGGTCCCACTCATTCACCCCTCCACTTT. This chain connects TRBV12-3 or TRBV12-4 to TRBJ1-6; D is uncertain. This CDR3 comprises 16 residues. V was shortened by 2 bases and J by 8 bases, with 16 bases between the two germline ends.

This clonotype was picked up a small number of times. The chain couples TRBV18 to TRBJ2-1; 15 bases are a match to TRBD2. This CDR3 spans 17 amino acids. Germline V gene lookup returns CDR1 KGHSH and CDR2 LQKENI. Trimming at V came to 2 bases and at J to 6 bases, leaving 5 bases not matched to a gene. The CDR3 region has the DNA TGTGCCAGCTCACCAGAGGGACTAGCGGGGGGCCTCAATGAGCAGTTCTTC. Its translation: CASSPEGLAGGLNEQFF.

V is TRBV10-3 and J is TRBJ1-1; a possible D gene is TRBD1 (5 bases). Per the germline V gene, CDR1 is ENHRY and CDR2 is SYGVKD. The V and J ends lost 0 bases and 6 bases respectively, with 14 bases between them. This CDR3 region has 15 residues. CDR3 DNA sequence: TGTGCCATCAGTGAGTCGATAGTGGTGACAGCTGAAGCTTTCTTT. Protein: CAISESIVVTAEAFF.

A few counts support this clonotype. The CDR3 protein is CASSSPLGWDEQFF. In nucleotides, the CDR3 is TGTGCCAGCAGTTCGCCCCTAGGCTGGGATGAGCAGTTCTTC. The rearrangement uses TRBV12-3 or TRBV12-4 and TRBJ2-1; D remains ambiguous. The CDR3 is 14 residues long. V was trimmed by 4 bases and J by 8 bases, leaving 15 bases between them.

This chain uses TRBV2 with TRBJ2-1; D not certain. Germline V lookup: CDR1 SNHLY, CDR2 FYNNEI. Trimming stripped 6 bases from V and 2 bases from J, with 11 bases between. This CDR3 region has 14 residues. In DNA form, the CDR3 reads TGTGCCAGCAGGATGACTTATACCTACAATGAGCAGTTCTTC. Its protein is CASRMTYTYNEQFF.

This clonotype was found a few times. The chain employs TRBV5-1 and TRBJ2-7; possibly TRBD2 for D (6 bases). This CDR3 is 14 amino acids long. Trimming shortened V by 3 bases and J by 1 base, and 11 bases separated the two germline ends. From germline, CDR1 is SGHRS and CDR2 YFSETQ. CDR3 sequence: CASSYYGTSYEQYF. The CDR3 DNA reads TGCGCCAGCAGCTACTACGGGACTTCCTACGAGCAGTACTTC.

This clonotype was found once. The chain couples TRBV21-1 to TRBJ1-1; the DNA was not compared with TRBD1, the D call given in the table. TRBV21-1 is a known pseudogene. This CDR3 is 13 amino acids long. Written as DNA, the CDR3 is TGTGCCAGCAGCACCAGAGGGGGGAGTGAAGCTTTCTTT. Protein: CASSTRGGSEAFF.

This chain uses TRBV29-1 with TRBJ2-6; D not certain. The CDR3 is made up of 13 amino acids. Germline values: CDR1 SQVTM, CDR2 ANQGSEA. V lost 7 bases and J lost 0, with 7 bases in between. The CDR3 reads CSGTISGANVLTF. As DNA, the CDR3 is TGCAGCGGTACAATCTCTGGGGCCAACGTCCTGACTTTC. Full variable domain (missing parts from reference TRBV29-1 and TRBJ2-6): SAVISQKPSRDICQRGTSLTIQCQVDSQVTMMFWYRQQPGQSLTLIATANQGSEATYESGFVIDKFPISRPNLTFSTLTVSNMSPEDSSIYLCSGTISGANVLTFGAGSRLTVL.

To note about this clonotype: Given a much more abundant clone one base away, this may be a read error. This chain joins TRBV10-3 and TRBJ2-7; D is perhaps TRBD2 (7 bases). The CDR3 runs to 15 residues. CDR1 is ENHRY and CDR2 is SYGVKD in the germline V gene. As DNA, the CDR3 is TGTGCCATCAGTGAGCATGGGGGGGCCGGATACGCGCAGTACTTC. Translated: CAISEHGGAGYAQYF.

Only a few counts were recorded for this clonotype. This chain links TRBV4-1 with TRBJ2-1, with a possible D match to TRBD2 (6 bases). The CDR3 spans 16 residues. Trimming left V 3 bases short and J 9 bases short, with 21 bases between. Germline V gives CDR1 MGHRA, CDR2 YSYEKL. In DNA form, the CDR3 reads TGCGCCAGCAGCCAGGTGGAGACTAGTTTCTCTGGTGAGCAGTTCTTC. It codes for CASSQVETSFSGEQFF.

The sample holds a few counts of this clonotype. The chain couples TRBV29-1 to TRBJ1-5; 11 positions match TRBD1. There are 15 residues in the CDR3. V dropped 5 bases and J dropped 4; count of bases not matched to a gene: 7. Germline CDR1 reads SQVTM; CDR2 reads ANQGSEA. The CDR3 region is CSVSSGTGGNQPQHF. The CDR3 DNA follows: TGCAGCGTTTCCTCGGGGACAGGGGGGAATCAGCCCCAGCATTTT.

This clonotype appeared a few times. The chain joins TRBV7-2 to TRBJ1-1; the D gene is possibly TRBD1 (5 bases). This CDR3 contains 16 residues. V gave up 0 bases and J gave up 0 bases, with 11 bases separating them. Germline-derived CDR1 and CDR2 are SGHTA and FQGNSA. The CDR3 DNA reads TGTGCCAGCAGCTTAGCCGGCGGGGGAATGAACACTGAAGCTTTCTTT. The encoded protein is CASSLAGGGMNTEAFF.

The CDR3 sequence is CASSEQGPWSEAFF. In nucleotides, the CDR3 is TGTGCCAGCAGTGAACAGGGACCCTGGTCTGAAGCTTTCTTT. The chain employs TRBV6-1 and TRBJ1-1; perhaps TRBD1 as D (5 bases). The germline gives CDR1 MNHNS, CDR2 SASEGT. The CDR3 is made up of 14 amino acids. Trimming left V 2 bases short and J 6 bases short, with 13 bases between.

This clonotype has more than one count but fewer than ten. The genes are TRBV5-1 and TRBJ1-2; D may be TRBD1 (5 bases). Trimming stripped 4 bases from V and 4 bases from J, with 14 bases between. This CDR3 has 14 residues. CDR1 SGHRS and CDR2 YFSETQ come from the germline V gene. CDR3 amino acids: CASSSNWGGYGYTF. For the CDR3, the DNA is TGCGCCAGCAGCAGTAACTGGGGGGGCTATGGCTACACCTTC.